A single TCR beta chain is shown here with its context. The antigen is unknown. This cohort consisted of healthy bone marrow donors. PCR involved 60 Vbeta and 13 Jbeta primers. Only in-frame clones appear in the TCRdb table, and some are missing; sequencing was by immunoSEQ multiplex PCR. The sample holds fewer than 250,000 clones, 85% to 90% seen once. This sample was included in a study of cytomegalovirus exposure and HLA in healthy donors. General observations from the study: Cytomegalovirus association was assigned to more than 150 TCR beta chains.

The CDR3 covers 15 residues. V was cut by 6 bases and J by 5 bases, with 16 bases left in between. Germline V gene lookup returns CDR1 MNHNS and CDR2 SASEGT. This TCR was recovered from a human donor in good health. The sequenced sample was PBMCs. This chain connects TRBV6-1 to TRBJ2-2; perhaps TRBD2 as D (5 bases). The CDR3 loop is CASRGPAGETGELFF. DNA of the CDR3: TGTGCCAGCAGGGGTCCCGCGGGTGAGACCGGGGAGCTGTTTTTT.